These 32 T cell receptor beta chains were all obtained from the same sample, sequenced in a study of cytomegalovirus exposure and HLA in healthy donors. The PCR used 60 Vbeta and 13 Jbeta primers. Only in-frame clones appear in the TCRdb table, and some are missing; sequencing was by immunoSEQ multiplex PCR. The table lists 150,000 or so clones. The sequenced sample consisted of PBMCs. All receptors derive from a man aged 18 to 35 in good health and CMV-seronegative.

The V gene is TRBV29-1, the J gene TRBJ1-1; 7 positions match TRBD1. This CDR3 has 13 residues. Germline CDR1 SQVTM, CDR2 ANQGSEA. The ends lost 6 bases at V and 0 bases at J; junction bases unmatched: 4. The CDR3 DNA reads TGCAGCGTCTCGGGACAGATGAACACTGAAGCTTTCTTT. Protein sequence: CSVSGQMNTEAFF.

The chain recombines TRBV30 with TRBJ2-3; D unclear. CDR3 length equals 19 residues. Germline V gene lookup returns CDR1 GTSNPN and CDR2 SVGIG (reference sequence). V lost 0 bases to trimming and J lost 0 bases, with 22 bases between them. This CDR3 reads CAWSVIRRLLGTSTDTQYF. Here the CDR3 DNA reads TGTGCCTGGAGTGTAATCCGTCGACTGCTCGGTACTAGCACAGATACGCAGTATTTT.

This chain links TRBV7-2 with TRBJ2-2; weak D call: TRBD1 (5 bases). The germline CDR1 and CDR2 sequences are SGHTA and FQGNSA. The CDR3 loop spans 15 amino acids. Deletions cut 5 bases from V and 5 bases from J, with 15 bases between. The CDR3 region is CASSPRTKWTGELFF. The CDR3 coding sequence is TGTGCCAGCAGCCCTAGGACAAAGTGGACCGGGGAGCTGTTTTTT.

The chain joins TRBV7-8 to TRBJ2-2; D remains ambiguous. CDR1 and CDR2 (germline): SGHVS, FQNEAQ. The CDR3 has 16 amino acids. The V end was cut by 0 bases, the J end by 1 base, with 9 bases between. The CDR3 spells CASSLAMAGNTGELFF. In DNA, the CDR3 is TGTGCCAGCAGCTTAGCAATGGCAGGGAACACCGGGGAGCTGTTTTTT.

This chain links TRBV7-9 with TRBJ2-1, with D possibly TRBD2 on 6 matching bases. The CDR3 spans 13 residues. V was pared by 0 bases and J by 12 bases, with 12 bases between. Germline CDR1 is SEHNR and CDR2 is FQNEAQ (reference sequence). The CDR3: CASSLALRERQFF. DNA for the CDR3: TGTGCCAGCAGCTTAGCGCTTCGGGAGCGGCAGTTCTTC.

The V call is TRBV28, the J call TRBJ2-7; TRBD2 matches 14 bases. The CDR3 has 16 residues. From germline, CDR1 is MDHEN and CDR2 SYDVKM. V lost 4 bases, J lost 7 bases, and 9 bases stayed unmatched. CDR3 amino acids: CASSSPGLAGAREQYF. CDR3 bases: TGTGCCAGCAGTTCTCCGGGACTAGCGGGGGCGCGTGAGCAGTACTTC.

The rearrangement joins TRBV18 to TRBJ2-1, with 9 bases aligning to TRBD2. V was clipped by 2 bases and J by 7 bases; unmatched bases: 9. CDR1 and CDR2 (germline): KGHSH, LQKENI. The CDR3 consists of 16 residues. As DNA, the CDR3 is TGTGCCAGCTCACCAATTTTGCGGGAGGGTTTAAATGAGCAGTTCTTC. Encoded protein: CASSPILREGLNEQFF.

DNA of the CDR3: TGTGCCAGCCTTGTTGGGGACAGGTGGAGATCACCCCTCCACTTT. It codes for CASLVGDRWRSPLHF. The chain is built from TRBV6-1 and TRBJ1-6, with 8 bases fitting TRBD1. The V segment lost 8 bases and the J segment 10 bases; nucleotides outside the gene matches: 13. Looked up from germline, CDR1 is MNHNS and CDR2 is SASEGT. CDR3 length equals 15 residues.

The gene calls are TRBV5-1 and TRBJ2-1, with TRBD2 identical over 16 bases. Trimming cost V 2 bases and J 7 bases; bases outside gene matches: 12. CDR3 size: 19 residues. Germline V lookup: CDR1 SGHRS, CDR2 YFSETQ. CDR3 sequence reads: CASSFRPGTSGGAPNEQFF. The CDR3 DNA is TGCGCCAGCAGCTTTCGTCCCGGGACTAGCGGGGGGGCCCCAAATGAGCAGTTCTTC.

The chain uses TRBV19 and TRBJ1-1, with 10 bases matching TRBD1. V gave up 4 bases and J gave up 4 bases; unmatched junction bases: 0. The CDR3 consists of 13 residues. The germline CDR1 and CDR2 sequences are LNHDA and SQIVND (reference sequence). The CDR3 here is CASSRTGGTEAFF. In DNA, the CDR3 is TGTGCCAGTAGTAGGACAGGGGGCACTGAAGCTTTCTTT.

This chain joins TRBV27 and TRBJ2-7; 8 nucleotides align to TRBD2. Germline V gene sequence: CDR1 MNHEY, CDR2 SMNVEV (reference sequence). V dropped 7 bases and J dropped 2; count of bases not matched to a gene: 7. The CDR3 has 14 residues. The CDR3 loop reads CASKEAGLAYEQYF. For the CDR3, the DNA is TGTGCCAGCAAGGAAGCGGGACTAGCCTACGAGCAGTACTTC.

This chain links TRBV28 with TRBJ2-1, with a weak D call TRBD1 (6 bases). Germline V gives CDR1 MDHEN, CDR2 SYDVKM. V was trimmed by 7 bases and J by 8 bases, leaving 21 bases between them. This CDR3 has 15 residues. CDR3 loop: CASIPGVRGGHEQFF. CDR3 coding DNA: TGTGCCAGCATCCCAGGGGTTCGCGGAGGCCATGAGCAGTTCTTC.

Written as DNA, the CDR3 is TGTGCCAGCTCACCAGTCAGGGGGCCCTTCTACGAGCAGTACTTC. Residues: CASSPVRGPFYEQYF. This chain links TRBV18 with TRBJ2-7; 8 positions match TRBD1. Trimming cost V 2 bases and J 3 bases; bases outside gene matches: 6. The CDR3 is made up of 15 amino acids. Germline V lookup: CDR1 KGHSH, CDR2 LQKENI.

The chain joins TRBV2 to TRBJ1-1; D may be TRBD1 (6 bases). V lost 6 bases and J lost 3, with 11 bases in between. This CDR3 has 13 amino acids. Germline CDR1 SNHLY, CDR2 FYNNEI. The CDR3 loop reads CASRAQGYTEAFF. The DNA of the CDR3 is TGTGCCAGCAGGGCCCAGGGGTACACTGAAGCTTTCTTT.

Comments on this clone: At one end the junction does not follow the germline gene, possibly because of a read error. The chain combines TRBV4-1 with TRBJ2-7, with 9 bases matching TRBD2. From germline, CDR1 is MGHRA and CDR2 YSYEKL. This CDR3 spans 17 amino acids. The CDR3 loop reads CASSLLGGSGRPYAQYF. CDR3 DNA: TGCGCCAGCAGCCTCTTAGGGGGTAGCGGGAGACCCTACGCGCAGTACTTC.

The gene calls are TRBV25-1 and TRBJ2-7, with 12 bases matching TRBD1. Trimming removed 2 bases from V and 0 bases from J; junction bases left unmatched: 2. The length of the CDR3 is 16 residues. Germline CDR1 and CDR2: MGHDK and SYGVNS. DNA for the CDR3: TGTGCCAGCAGTGAACTGGGACAGGGGGCCTCCTACGAGCAGTACTTC. Amino acid sequence: CASSELGQGASYEQYF.

This chain links TRBV11-1 with TRBJ2-2; D might be TRBD1 (6 bases). There are 15 residues in the CDR3. Germline CDR1 is SGHAT and CDR2 is FQDESV (reference sequence). The V end was cut by 5 bases, the J end by 4 bases, with 14 bases between. The CDR3 loop is CASSHRALSTGELFF. The CDR3 region has the DNA TGTGCCAGCAGCCACAGGGCTTTGAGCACCGGGGAGCTGTTTTTT.

The chain combines TRBV4-3 with TRBJ2-3; TRBD1 aligns across 11 bases. CDR1 and CDR2 (germline): LGHNA, YSLEER. J gave up 3 bases and V 0 bases, and 5 bases lay outside the gene matches. This CDR3 comprises 17 residues. CDR3 protein: CASSQDIGTGGTDTQYF. The CDR3 DNA reads TGCGCCAGCAGCCAAGATATCGGGACAGGGGGAACAGATACGCAGTATTTT.

The chain combines TRBV7-2 with TRBJ2-7; tentative D call: TRBD1 (6 bases). Germline V gene data show CDR1 as SGHTA and CDR2 as FQGNSA. The CDR3 contains 15 residues. V lost 1 base, J lost 4 bases, and 14 bases lay in between. The CDR3 DNA follows: TGTGCCAGCAGCTTAGTTTCAGGGCAGGGGTACGAGCAGTACTTC. Translating it yields CASSLVSGQGYEQYF.

V gene TRBV30 combines with J gene TRBJ2-7; a possible D gene is TRBD1 (6 bases). The germline gives CDR1 GTSNPN, CDR2 SVGIG (reference sequence). V was shortened by 3 bases and J by 4 bases, with 7 bases between the two germline ends. The CDR3 is made up of 11 amino acids. CDR3 sequence (DNA): TGTGCCTGGAGGGGACAATACGAGCAGTACTTC. Its protein is CAWRGQYEQYF.

This chain links TRBV6-4 with TRBJ2-3; 10 positions agree with TRBD2. The germline gives CDR1 MRHNA, CDR2 SNTAGT. CDR3 length: 15 residues. J lost 3 bases, V lost 4 bases, and 4 bases had no gene match. In DNA, the CDR3 is TGTGCCAGCAGTGCCTCAGCGGGAGGGACAGATACGCAGTATTTT. Translation gives CASSASAGGTDTQYF.

The genes are TRBV19 and TRBJ2-1; TRBD2 matches 8 bases. V was clipped by 2 bases and J by 4 bases; unmatched bases: 4. The CDR3 has 15 residues. The germline V gene encodes CDR1 LNHDA and CDR2 SQIVND (reference sequence). CDR3 protein: CASSIRSGGYNEQFF. The DNA of the CDR3 is TGTGCCAGTAGTATAAGGAGCGGGGGATACAATGAGCAGTTCTTC.

The genes are TRBV10-3 and TRBJ1-2; 8 bases fit TRBD1. Trimming at V came to 4 bases and at J to 6 bases, leaving 7 bases not matched to a gene. Germline V gives CDR1 ENHRY, CDR2 SYGVKD. The CDR3 consists of 14 residues. The CDR3 loop is CAISAQRQGNGYTF. The CDR3 DNA reads TGTGCCATCAGTGCCCAAAGACAGGGGAATGGCTACACCTTC.

This sequence joins TRBV28 and TRBJ2-7, with 9 bases that match TRBD1. CDR3 length: 13 amino acids. Germline assignment: CDR1 MDHEN and CDR2 SYDVKM. Trimming cost V 9 bases and J 3 bases; bases outside gene matches: 6. CDR3 residues: CASGQGPHYEQYF. CDR3 bases: TGTGCCAGTGGACAGGGGCCCCACTACGAGCAGTACTTC.

This CDR3 reads CASTTRGGGMSTEAFF. The CDR3 region has the DNA TGCGCCAGCACTACCCGTGGGGGGGGGATGAGCACTGAAGCTTTCTTT. The chain joins TRBV5-1 to TRBJ1-1, with a tentative D call TRBD1 (5 bases). Germline CDR1 SGHRS, CDR2 YFSETQ. The CDR3 sequence is 16 residues long. Deletions cut 6 bases from V and 4 bases from J, with 22 bases between.

This chain links TRBV2 with TRBJ1-2; unclear D gene. Germline values: CDR1 SNHLY, CDR2 FYNNEI. Trimming shortened V by 11 bases and J by 2 bases, and 9 bases separated the two germline ends. The CDR3 is made up of 11 amino acids. The CDR3 is CASGGNYGYTF. Here the CDR3 DNA reads TGTGCCTCCGGAGGAAACTATGGCTACACCTTC.

CDR3 nucleotides: TGTGCCAGCAGCAACAGTTCTAACTATGGCTACACCTTC. This codes for CASSNSSNYGYTF. This rearrangement joins TRBV28 to TRBJ1-2; D unclear. The germline V gene has CDR1 MDHEN and CDR2 SYDVKM. V lost 6 bases, J lost 0 bases, and 8 bases lay in between. The length of the CDR3 is 13 residues.

The rearrangement links TRBV5-1 to TRBJ2-3; TRBD2 agrees at 7 bases. The CDR3 is 16 amino acids. CDR1 and CDR2 from the germline V gene are SGHRS and YFSETQ. Trimming removed 0 bases from V and 3 bases from J; junction bases left unmatched: 7. DNA of the CDR3: TGCGCCAGCAGCTTGGGGCTAGCGGCGGGGACAGATACGCAGTATTTT. It codes for CASSLGLAAGTDTQYF.

The rearrangement uses TRBV7-9 and TRBJ1-4, with TRBD1 matching 8 bases. V shed 5 bases, J shed 5 bases, and the junction held 1 base outside the gene matches. CDR1 SEHNR and CDR2 FQNEAQ come from the germline V gene (reference sequence). This CDR3 has 13 residues. The CDR3 nucleotides read TGTGCCAGCAGCGGACAGGGAAATGAAAAACTGTTTTTT. This encodes CASSGQGNEKLFF.

The chain combines TRBV10-3 with TRBJ2-5, with 7 bases fitting TRBD1. The CDR3 sequence is 13 residues long. Germline CDR1 is ENHRY and CDR2 is SYGVKD. The V segment lost 8 bases and the J segment 3 bases; nucleotides outside the gene matches: 6. For the CDR3, the DNA is TGTGCCATCTGGGACAGCCGTAAAGAGACCCAGTACTTC. Amino acid sequence: CAIWDSRKETQYF.

The CDR3: CASPPRGPTNEKLFF. CDR3 nucleotide sequence: TGTGCCAGCCCCCCCAGGGGCCCCACTAATGAAAAACTGTTTTTT. The chain joins TRBV5-8 to TRBJ1-4; tentatively, D is TRBD1 (6 bases). Trimming left V 7 bases short and J 2 bases short, with 15 bases between. The length of the CDR3 is 15 residues. Per germline, CDR1 SGHTS and CDR2 YDEGEE.

The chain employs TRBV9 and TRBJ2-1; 9 nucleotides agree with TRBD2. Germline V lookup: CDR1 SGDLS, CDR2 YYNGEE. The CDR3 is 15 residues long. With V trimmed by 3 bases and J by 6 bases, 7 bases remained unmatched. Written as DNA, the CDR3 is TGTGCCAGCAGCGCCCCTAGCGGGAACGGCAATGAGCAGTTCTTC. Its protein is CASSAPSGNGNEQFF.